This TCR beta chain was recovered during a study of blood T cell repertoires in COVID-19. Study information: Both acute and convalescent COVID-19 samples were obtained from the United States, Italy and Spain. T cells, B-cell-depleted T cells, or PBMCs provided the cDNA or gDNA that served as material.

Cohort assignment relied on participant-reported clinical history. Before being deemed recovered, Cohort 3 donors had two negative PCRs, clearance, or symptom resolution. The protocol was immunoSEQ multiplex PCR, while the TCRdb copy is restricted to in-frame clones and leaves out a portion. The sample shows about 160,000 clones, around 84% of them seen only once. The receptor was isolated from a man aged 40-49 years who had recovered from COVID-19. The source material was PBMCs or T cells enriched from blood (not recorded which).

The CDR3 spells CASKPGQGATEAFF. The CDR3 coding sequence is TGTGCCAGTAAACCGGGACAAGGGGCCACTGAAGCTTTCTTT. The chain combines TRBV6-4 with TRBJ1-1; TRBD1 might be the D (6 bases). Germline assignment: CDR1 MRHNA and CDR2 SNTAGT. The CDR3 contains 14 residues. The V end lost 9 bases, the J end lost 4 bases, and 18 bases lay between the germline ends.